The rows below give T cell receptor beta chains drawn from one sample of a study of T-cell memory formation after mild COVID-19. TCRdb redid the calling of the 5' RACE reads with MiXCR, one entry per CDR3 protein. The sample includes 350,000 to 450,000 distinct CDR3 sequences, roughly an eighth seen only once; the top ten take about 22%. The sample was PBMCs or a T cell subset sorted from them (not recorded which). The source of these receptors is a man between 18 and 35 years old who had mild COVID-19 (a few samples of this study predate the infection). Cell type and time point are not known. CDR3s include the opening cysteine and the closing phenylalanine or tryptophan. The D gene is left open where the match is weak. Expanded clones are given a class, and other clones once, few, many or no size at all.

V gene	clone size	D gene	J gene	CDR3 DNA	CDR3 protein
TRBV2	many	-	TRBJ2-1	TGTGCCAGCAGTGGACCCTACAATGAGCAGTTCTTC	CASSGPYNEQFF
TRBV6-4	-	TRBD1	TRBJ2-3	TGTGCCAGCATAAGGGGGCGGAGTAGCACAGATACGCAGTATTTT	CASIRGRSSTDTQYF
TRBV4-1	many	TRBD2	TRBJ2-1	TGCGCCAGCAGCCCCGAGCGGGGGGGCCTCTATGAGCAGTTCTTC	CASSPERGGLYEQFF
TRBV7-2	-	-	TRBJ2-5	TGTGCCAGCAGCCGCGCCGGGAGTGGGAAGACCCAGTACTTC	CASSRAGSGKTQYF
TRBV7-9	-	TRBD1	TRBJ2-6	TGTGCCAGCAGCTCCACGGGGGTGGACAGGGCTGGGGCCAACGTCCTGACTTTC	CASSSTGVDRAGANVLTF
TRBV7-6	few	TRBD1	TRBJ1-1	TGTGCCAGCAGCGCCGGACAGGGGGACACTGAAGCTTTCTTT	CASSAGQGDTEAFF
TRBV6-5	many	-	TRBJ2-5	TGTGCCAGCAGTTACGGGGGGGCCCAAGAGACCCAGTACTTC	CASSYGGAQETQYF
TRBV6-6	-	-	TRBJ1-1	TGTGCCAGCAGTTACGAATCTAACACTGAAGCTTTCTTT	CASSYESNTEAFF
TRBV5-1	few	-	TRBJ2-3	TGCGCCAGCAGCGACACCCCGGTTGGTGGGTTTGCGCAGTATTTT	CASSDTPVGGFAQYF
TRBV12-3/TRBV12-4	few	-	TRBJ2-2	TGTGCCAGCAGTTTAAGCCAGAACACCGGGGAGCTGTTTTTT	CASSLSQNTGELFF
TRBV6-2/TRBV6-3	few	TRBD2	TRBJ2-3	TGTGCCAGCAGAGAGACTAGCAGAGTCACAGATACGCAGTATTTT	CASRETSRVTDTQYF
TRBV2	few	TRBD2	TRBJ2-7	TGTGCCACGGGAGGTCAGGCCTACGAGCAGTACTTC	CATGGQAYEQYF
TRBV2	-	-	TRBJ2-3	TGTGCCAGCATCCCCCCCCGGGGAGATACGCAGTATTTT	CASIPPRGDTQYF
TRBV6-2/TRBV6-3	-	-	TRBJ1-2	TGTGCCAGCAGTTACCCCGGGACTGTCTATGGCTACACCTTC	CASSYPGTVYGYTF
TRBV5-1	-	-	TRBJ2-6	TGCGCCAGCAGCTTGCCCGGACTCGCTGGGGCCAACGTCCTGACTTTC	CASSLPGLAGANVLTF
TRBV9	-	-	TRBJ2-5	TGTGCCAGCAGCGGTCCCTCAACAGGGTTCTACGAGACCCAGTACTTC	CASSGPSTGFYETQYF
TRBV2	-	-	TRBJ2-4	TGTGCCAGCAGAAGGGGCTCAGCCAAAAACATTCAGTACTTC	CASRRGSAKNIQYF
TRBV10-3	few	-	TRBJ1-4	TGTGCCATCAGTTCGGGACCCCGAGAAGAAAAACTGTTTTTT	CAISSGPREEKLFF
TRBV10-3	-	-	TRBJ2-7	TGTGCCACCCGGCGGGTTGAATCCTACGAGCAGTACTTC	CATRRVESYEQYF
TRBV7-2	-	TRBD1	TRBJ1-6	TGTGCCAGCAAGGGACAGGGGGTGTCCCCCCTCCACTTT	CASKGQGVSPLHF
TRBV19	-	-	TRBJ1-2	TGTGCCAGTAGTCCCCGGACGACCGCCTATGGCTACACCTTC	CASSPRTTAYGYTF
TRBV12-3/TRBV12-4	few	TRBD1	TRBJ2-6	TGTGCCAGCAGTTCCGGACAGGGGGCGGGGGCCAACGTCCTGACTTTC	CASSSGQGAGANVLTF
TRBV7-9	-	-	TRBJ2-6	TGTGCCAGCAGCTTAAGGGCAGGCAGGGTGAGTGGGGCCAACGTCCTGACTTTC	CASSLRAGRVSGANVLTF
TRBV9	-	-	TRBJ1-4	TGTGCCAGCAGCCCCCGGGAAGGGACTGAAAAACTGTTTTTT	CASSPREGTEKLFF
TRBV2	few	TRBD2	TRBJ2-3	TGTGCCGGCCGGGGGGGAAACACAGATACGCAGTATTTT	CAGRGGNTDTQYF
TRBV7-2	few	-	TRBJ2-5	TGTGCCAGCACCATCATGGGGGGCCAAGAGACCCAGTACTTC	CASTIMGGQETQYF
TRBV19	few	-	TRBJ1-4	TGTGCCAGTAAGCCCTCGACGCATCAAGAACTGTTTTTT	CASKPSTHQELFF
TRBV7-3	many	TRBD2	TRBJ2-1	TGTGCCAGCAGCTTAGCGGGGGGCGGCTATGAGCAGTTCTTC	CASSLAGGGYEQFF
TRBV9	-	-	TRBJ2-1	TGTGCCACCACACATGAGCAGTTCTTC	CATTHEQFF
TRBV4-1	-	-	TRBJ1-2	TGCGCCAGCAGCCAAGAGGGAAGGACAGCGAATGGCTACACCTTC	CASSQEGRTANGYTF
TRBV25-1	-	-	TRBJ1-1	TGTGCCAGCAGTGACCCCGGCAGGAACACTGAAGCTTTCTTT	CASSDPGRNTEAFF
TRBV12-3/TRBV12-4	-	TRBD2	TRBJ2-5	TGTGCCAGCAGTTTGGCTAGCGGGGGGGCCCGGGAGACCCAGTACTTC	CASSLASGGARETQYF
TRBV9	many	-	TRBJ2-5	TGTGCCAGCAGCGTGCGGGGGCTCCAAGAGACCCAGTACTTC	CASSVRGLQETQYF
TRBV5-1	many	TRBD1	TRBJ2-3	TGCGCCAGCAGCCCCTGGCAGGGGGCAGATACGCAGTATTTT	CASSPWQGADTQYF
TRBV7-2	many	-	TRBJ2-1	TGTGCCAGCAGCTTAGGGCTCCTTAATGAGCAGTTCTTC	CASSLGLLNEQFF
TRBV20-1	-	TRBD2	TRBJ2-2	TGCAGTGCTTCCTCTGCGGGGGATAACACCGGGGAGCTGTTTTTT	CSASSAGDNTGELFF
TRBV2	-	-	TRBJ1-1	TGTGCCAGCAGTGAATTCTTTGTGGAAGCTTTCTTT	CASSEFFVEAFF
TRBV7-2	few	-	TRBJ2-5	TGTGCCAGCAGCTTATTGGAGGGCGAGACCCAGTACTTC	CASSLLEGETQYF
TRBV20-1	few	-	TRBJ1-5	TGCAGTGCCCGGAGACCGTATAGCAATCAGCCCCAGCATTTT	CSARRPYSNQPQHF
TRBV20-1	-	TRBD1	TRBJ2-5	TGCAGCGAGGACAGGGGGCAGGAGGAGACCCAGTACTTC	CSEDRGQEETQYF
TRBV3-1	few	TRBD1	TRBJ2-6	TGTGCCAGCAGCCACGACAGGGGGCACTTTGGGGCCAACGTCCTGACTTTC	CASSHDRGHFGANVLTF
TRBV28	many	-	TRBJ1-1	TGTGCCAGCCTCCAGAACACTGAAGCTTTCTTT	CASLQNTEAFF
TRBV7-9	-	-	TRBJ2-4	TGTGCCAGCAGTACGTCTATAGCCAAAAACATTCAGTACTTC	CASSTSIAKNIQYF
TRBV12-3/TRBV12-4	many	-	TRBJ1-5	TGTGCCAGCAGCATCACATGGATCGCCAATCAGCCCCAGCATTTT	CASSITWIANQPQHF
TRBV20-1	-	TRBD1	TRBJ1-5	TGCAGTGCCCGGGACAGGGTTACGGGCAATCAGCCCCAGCATTTT	CSARDRVTGNQPQHF
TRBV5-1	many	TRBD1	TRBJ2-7	TGCGCCAGCCGTCGGGACAGGGGTTACGAGCAGTACTTC	CASRRDRGYEQYF
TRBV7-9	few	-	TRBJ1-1	TGTGCCAGCAGCTTGATTGGCGCTGAAGCTTTCTTT	CASSLIGAEAFF
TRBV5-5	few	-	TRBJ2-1	TGTGCCAGCAGCCGTGGAACAAGTTACAATGAGCAGTTCTTC	CASSRGTSYNEQFF
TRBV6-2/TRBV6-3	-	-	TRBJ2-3	TGTGCCAGCAGTCAAGACTGGGGGGTTACGCAGTATTTT	CASSQDWGVTQYF
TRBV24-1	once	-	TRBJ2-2	TGTGCCACCAGTGACCGGGCAGCCGGGGAGCTGTTTTTT	CATSDRAAGELFF
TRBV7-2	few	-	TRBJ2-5	TGTGCCAGCAGCTTAAATGACGGGCCTCAAGAGACCCAGTACTTC	CASSLNDGPQETQYF
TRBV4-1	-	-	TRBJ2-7	TGCGCCACCCGGGGTTGGAATTACGAGCAGTACTTC	CATRGWNYEQYF
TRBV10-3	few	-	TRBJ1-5	TGTGCCATCAGTGCGGCAGGGTTGAATCAGCCCCAGCATTTT	CAISAAGLNQPQHF
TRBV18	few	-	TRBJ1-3	TGTGCCAGCTCACCATCCGGGAGCGTAGACACCATATATTTT	CASSPSGSVDTIYF
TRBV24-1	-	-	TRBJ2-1	TGTGCCACCAGTGATTTAGGGGGGGCGGACAATGAGCAGTTCTTC	CATSDLGGADNEQFF
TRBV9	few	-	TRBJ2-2	TGTGCCAGCAGCGTAGAACAACAGAACACCGGGGAGCTGTTTTTT	CASSVEQQNTGELFF